Presented here are 28 T cell receptor beta chains from one specimen sequenced in a study of blood T cell repertoires in COVID-19. This table comes from immunoSEQ multiplex PCR, and its TCRdb copy is limited to in-frame clones, with some not included. This table holds about 350,000 clones, roughly 89% found once. The specimen was peripheral blood. The receptors originated from a man aged 30-40 years with COVID-19, enrolled during active disease.

The chain combines TRBV7-9 with TRBJ1-2; D call uncertain. CDR3 size: 14 residues. V was shortened by 2 bases and J by 5 bases, with 12 bases between the two germline ends. Germline loops: CDR1 SEHNR, CDR2 FQNEAQ (reference sequence). The CDR3 region has the DNA TGTGCCAGCAGCTTAAAGGCGGAGGGTTATGGCTACACCTTC. Encoded protein: CASSLKAEGYGYTF.

This chain uses TRBV4-1 with TRBJ2-1, with no clear D. The germline CDR1 and CDR2 sequences are MGHRA and YSYEKL. Trimming removed 1 base at V and 10 bases at J, with 11 bases between. There are 13 residues in the CDR3. The CDR3 DNA reads as TGCGCCAGCAGCCAAGGCCACTATGCCGAGCAGTTCTTC. This encodes CASSQGHYAEQFF.

V usage is TRBV19 and J usage is TRBJ2-3; possibly TRBD1 for D (5 bases). Trimming took 2 bases from V and 1 from J, leaving 10 bases between them. The CDR3 has 15 amino acids. Germline V gives CDR1 LNHDA, CDR2 SQIVND (reference sequence). The CDR3 spells CASSIRGTRTDTQYF. The CDR3 region has the DNA TGTGCCAGTAGTATAAGGGGCACCCGCACAGATACGCAGTATTTT.

This clone has only one observation. This sequence joins TRBV29-1 and TRBJ1-1; 7 nucleotides match TRBD1. J was trimmed by 0 bases and V by 6 bases; bases with no gene match: 10. The V gene's germline CDR1 is SQVTM and CDR2 ANQGSEA. CDR3 length: 15 residues. The CDR3 DNA reads as TGCAGCGTCCGACAGGGTAGTTCCATGAACACTGAAGCTTTCTTT. Residues: CSVRQGSSMNTEAFF.

The rearrangement joins TRBV6-5 to TRBJ2-5, with D tentatively TRBD2 (6 bases). The germline CDR1 and CDR2 sequences are MNHEY and SVGAGI. V dropped 7 bases and J dropped 4 bases, with 13 bases sitting between them. This CDR3 is built from 13 residues. The CDR3 loop is CASTSTRAETQYF. The CDR3 DNA reads as TGTGCCAGCACCTCGACTAGGGCAGAGACCCAGTACTTC.

The V call is TRBV27, the J call TRBJ2-1, with 9 bases that match TRBD2. The CDR3 spans 18 residues. In germline, CDR1 is MNHEY, CDR2 SMNVEV (reference sequence). The ends lost 2 bases at V and 9 bases at J; junction bases unmatched: 17. The CDR3 sequence: CASSLRLAGQYNKGEQFF. In DNA, the CDR3 is TGTGCCAGCAGTTTACGCCTAGCGGGGCAGTACAATAAGGGTGAGCAGTTCTTC.

This sequence joins TRBV7-9 and TRBJ1-2, with a tentative D call TRBD1 (5 bases). The CDR3 extends over 14 amino acids. Germline assignment: CDR1 SEHNR and CDR2 FQNEAQ (reference sequence). Trimming shortened V by 7 bases and J by 4 bases, and 16 bases separated the two germline ends. Written as DNA, the CDR3 is TGTGCCAGCACTAACCAACTCGGGGGCTATGGCTACACCTTC. Protein sequence: CASTNQLGGYGYTF.

The chain links TRBV24-1 to TRBJ1-2; TRBD1 agrees at 7 bases. Trimming cost V 9 bases and J 0 bases; bases outside gene matches: 12. The V gene's germline CDR1 is KGHDR and CDR2 SFDVKD. This CDR3 region has 16 residues. The DNA of the CDR3 is TGTGCCACCTCTTCGACAGGGTCCCTGACTAACTATGGCTACACCTTC. It yields the protein CATSSTGSLTNYGYTF.

This chain uses TRBV6-5 with TRBJ1-3; 7 nucleotides line up with TRBD1. In germline, CDR1 is MNHEY, CDR2 SVGAGI. The CDR3 is made up of 15 amino acids. The V and J ends lost 4 bases and 4 bases, in that order; junction bases with no gene match: 7. The chain's CDR3 is CASSSTGYRGNTIYF. CDR3 in DNA: TGTGCCAGCAGTTCGACAGGGTATAGGGGAAACACCATATATTTT.

J is TRBJ1-5 and V is TRBV7-2; D is unresolved. The germline CDR1 and CDR2 sequences are SGHTA and FQGNSA. The CDR3 consists of 13 residues. V lost 5 bases and J lost 6, with 11 bases in between. CDR3 residues: CASSALRVQPQHF. The CDR3 bases are TGTGCCAGCAGCGCATTGAGGGTTCAGCCCCAGCATTTT.

The rearrangement links TRBV19 to TRBJ2-7; 10 positions match TRBD1. Trimming removed 6 bases from V and 2 bases from J; junction bases left unmatched: 7. Germline V gene lookup returns CDR1 LNHDA and CDR2 SQIVND (reference sequence). This CDR3 comprises 15 residues. This CDR3 reads CASSRTGTGAYEQYF. The CDR3 nucleotides are TGTGCCAGTAGCCGTACCGGGACAGGGGCCTACGAGCAGTACTTC.

The chain recombines TRBV19 with TRBJ2-1; a weak D match, TRBD1 (6 bases). Germline-derived CDR1 and CDR2 are LNHDA and SQIVND (reference sequence). V lost 3 bases to trimming and J lost 8 bases, with 20 bases between them. The CDR3 spans 16 residues. The CDR3 sequence is CASSIRGRGLVDEQFF. The CDR3 DNA reads TGTGCCAGTAGTATTCGGGGCAGGGGATTGGTGGATGAGCAGTTCTTC.

This clone was seen many times. The chain couples TRBV6-4 to TRBJ1-6; TRBD1 is a possible D gene (5 bases). Trimming pared 0 bases from V and 9 bases from J, leaving 15 bases between. This CDR3 has 16 amino acids. The germline CDR1 and CDR2 sequences are MRHNA and SNTAGT. The CDR3, as DNA: TGTGCCAGCAGTGACTCGCCAGGGAAAGGACCTTCACCCCTCCACTTT. Translation: CASSDSPGKGPSPLHF.

This clone is a singleton in its sample. This sequence joins TRBV30 and TRBJ2-7; tentatively, D is TRBD1 (6 bases). The V gene lost 6 bases and the J gene lost 2 bases, with 17 bases spanning the gap. Per germline, CDR1 GTSNPN and CDR2 SVGIG (reference sequence). The CDR3 runs to 14 residues. In DNA form, the CDR3 reads TGTGCCTGCCCCCGAACAGGGTCCACCTACGAGCAGTACTTC. It translates to CACPRTGSTYEQYF.

V is TRBV3-1 (or the pseudogene TRBV3-2) and J is TRBJ1-5; no firm D call. The V and J ends lost 1 base and 2 bases respectively, with 3 bases between them. The CDR3 length is 13 residues. CDR1 is LGHDT and CDR2 is YNNKEL in the germline V gene (reference sequence). Here the CDR3 reads CASSQAGNQPQHF. As DNA, the CDR3 is TGTGCCAGCAGCCAAGCAGGCAATCAGCCCCAGCATTTT.

This chain uses TRBV5-1 with TRBJ1-2, with D uncertain. Trimming cost V 6 bases and J 8 bases, with 23 bases left between them. CDR1 SGHRS and CDR2 YFSETQ come from the germline V gene. The CDR3 covers 15 residues. The CDR3 reads CASTPTSGGGRGYTF. The DNA for the CDR3 is TGCGCCAGCACCCCAACTAGCGGCGGCGGGAGAGGCTACACCTTC.

J is TRBJ1-3 and V is TRBV30; TRBD1 matches 9 bases. The CDR3 is 17 amino acids. Germline CDR1 is GTSNPN and CDR2 is SVGIG (reference sequence). With V trimmed by 3 bases and J by 0 bases, 9 bases remained unmatched. The CDR3 is CAWSDQGQGVSGNTIYF. The CDR3 bases are TGTGCCTGGAGCGACCAGGGACAGGGCGTCTCTGGAAACACCATATATTTT.

The rearrangement links TRBV6-5 to TRBJ2-1; TRBD1 is a possible D gene (6 bases). Per germline, CDR1 MNHEY and CDR2 SVGAGI. This CDR3 has 15 amino acids. V was cut by 3 bases and J by 0 bases, with 9 bases left in between. CDR3 sequence reads: CASSYTGSSYNEQFF. The CDR3 DNA reads as TGTGCCAGCAGTTATACAGGGTCCTCCTACAATGAGCAGTTCTTC.

CDR3 loop: CASSLGQGDYEQYF. Here the CDR3 DNA reads TGTGCCAGCAGCCTGGGACAGGGGGACTACGAGCAGTACTTC. V is TRBV7-9 and J is TRBJ2-7; 11 bases line up with TRBD1. The CDR3 covers 14 residues. Trimming at V came to 5 bases and at J to 3 bases, leaving 3 bases not matched to a gene. The germline gives CDR1 SEHNR, CDR2 FQNEAQ (reference sequence).

CDR3 in amino acids: CAISSGTGSSGANVLTF. CDR3 in DNA: TGTGCCATCAGCTCCGGGACAGGTAGTTCTGGGGCCAACGTCCTGACTTTC. The rearrangement joins TRBV10-3 to TRBJ2-6; TRBD1 matches 8 bases. CDR1 and CDR2 (germline): ENHRY, SYGVKD. V was clipped by 6 bases and J by 1 base; unmatched bases: 8. CDR3 length equals 17 residues.

Only one count was recorded for this clone. The V call is TRBV12-3 or TRBV12-4, the J call TRBJ2-1, with 7 nucleotides matching TRBD2. The length of the CDR3 is 13 residues. V lost 5 bases to trimming and J lost 3 bases; unmatched junction nucleotides: 1. CDR3 sequence reads: CASSRDYYNEQFF. CDR3 nucleotides: TGTGCCAGCAGTCGGGACTACTACAATGAGCAGTTCTTC.

This rearrangement joins TRBV5-5 to TRBJ2-3; D not resolved. Germline CDR1 SGHKS, CDR2 YYEKEE (reference sequence). The CDR3 spans 15 residues. Trimming pared 0 bases from V and 5 bases from J, leaving 13 bases between. Here the CDR3 DNA reads TGTGCCAGCAGCTTGGGGCTAGTCCCGCAAGATACGCAGTATTTT. It codes for CASSLGLVPQDTQYF.

The chain couples TRBV18 to TRBJ1-5; TRBD1 is a possible D gene (5 bases). Trimming left V 2 bases short and J 4 bases short, with 9 bases between. The germline gives CDR1 KGHSH, CDR2 LQKENI. The CDR3 spans 14 residues. In DNA form, the CDR3 reads TGTGCCAGCTCACCAACAGGCGGAAATCAGCCCCAGCATTTT. Translation gives CASSPTGGNQPQHF.

The chain is built from TRBV14 and TRBJ1-4; the D gene is possibly TRBD1 (5 bases). CDR1 is SGHDN and CDR2 is FVKESK in the germline V gene. The V and J ends lost 3 bases and 10 bases respectively, with 15 bases between them. The CDR3 has 14 amino acids. The chain's CDR3 is CASSQVVRGGKLFF. Here the CDR3 DNA reads TGTGCCAGCAGCCAGGTTGTAAGGGGAGGAAAACTGTTTTTT.

J is TRBJ2-1 and V is TRBV7-9, with 9 bases aligning to TRBD1. This CDR3 has 14 amino acids. V lost 7 bases and J lost 5; bases outside the gene matches: 6. Per the germline V gene, CDR1 is SEHNR and CDR2 is FQNEAQ (reference sequence). The CDR3 spells CASKGQGSNNEQFF. CDR3 DNA sequence: TGTGCCAGCAAGGGACAGGGTTCTAACAATGAGCAGTTCTTC.

The V call is TRBV21-1, the J call TRBJ1-1; TRBD1, as called in the table, went unchecked against the DNA. TRBV21-1 is marked as a pseudogene. This CDR3 contains 20 residues. CDR3 region: CASSKGALGWTGEKDTEAFF. In DNA form, the CDR3 reads TGTGCCAGCAGCAAAGGAGCGCTCGGGTGGACAGGGGAAAAGGACACTGAAGCTTTCTTT.

This clone was observed a few times. V gene TRBV7-8 combines with J gene TRBJ2-7; 10 bases match TRBD1. CDR1 and CDR2 (germline): SGHVS, FQNEAQ. The length of the CDR3 is 17 residues. J lost 2 bases, V lost 5 bases, and 12 bases had no gene match. The CDR3 DNA reads TGTGCCAGCAGCCTAGAAAATGTGGACAGGGGGACCTACGAGCAGTACTTC. Amino acid sequence: CASSLENVDRGTYEQYF.

The V and J genes are TRBV5-1 and TRBJ1-1; D is uncertain. Trimming left V 7 bases short and J 3 bases short, with 22 bases between. This CDR3 contains 16 residues. Per germline, CDR1 SGHRS and CDR2 YFSETQ. CDR3 DNA: TGCGCCAGCTCCAACCGGGCCGAGGGATTCGACACTGAAGCTTTCTTT. It codes for CASSNRAEGFDTEAFF.